This T cell receptor beta chain was identified during a study of blood T cells in healthy people across ages (dated by TCRdb to about 2015). With regard to the full study: In model experiments, template switching captured about one uniquely barcoded TCR beta cDNA molecule for every two T cells. The study measured age-related changes in TCR beta repertoire diversity using deep sequencing normalized with unique cDNA molecular identifiers. The study analyzed two additional independent replicas of 1 million unique cDNA reads from the same blood draw for two donors, one aged 18 to 29 and one aged 80 or older. To avoid experimental bias, donors of different ages were spread randomly across the sequencing lanes. The donors were divided into four age groups: young (average roughly 15 years), middle-aged (about 40), aged (about 60) and long-lived (about 90).

Libraries were built with 5' RACE. TCRdb lists the instrument as Illumina HiSeq 2500. A second PCR of roughly 6 to 12 cycles was run with a J-beta primer mix and a sample-barcoded 5' primer. A template-switch 5' adaptor carrying 12 random nucleotides introduced a unique molecular identifier onto each TCR beta cDNA molecule. Each sample yielded at least 2.5 million CDR3-containing paired-end reads. All of the RNA was converted into first-strand cDNA using the Mint cDNA synthesis kit, with a TRBC-specific oligonucleotide serving as the primer. Following uracil-DNA glycosylase treatment, all cDNA underwent a first 18-cycle PCR with the universal primers M1SS and BC2_uni_R. As for the original processing: Normalization of each sample was performed by random selection of 1 million high-quality reads, each carrying a distinct molecular identifier. Instead of being binned into consensus sequences, reads with shared molecular identifiers were discarded. MiTCR, run with a Q25 quality threshold and the strictest error-elimination algorithm, handled CDR3 identification, clonotype clustering and error correction. A nonparametric unseen species model using Euler transformation provided a lower-bound estimate of total TCR beta diversity. Clones were called with MiXCR by TCRdb after fastp trimmed the public reads at Q25, and only in-frame beta chains were retained. Every distinct CDR3 protein forms one entry, paired with its most common genes and DNA. TCRdb, not the original authors, processed these V and J calls. The sample profile shows hundreds of thousands of distinct CDR3 sequences; 22% of them were found once. Of the sample, 22% is held by the ten largest clones.

Donors were 30 to 45 systemically healthy Caucasian individuals from Russia aged about 6 to 100 years. Each donor gave approximately 9.3 milliliters of peripheral blood, collected into EDTA-treated Vacutainer tubes. Ficoll-Paque density-gradient centrifugation was used to isolate PBMCs, with at least 6 million per sample. Trizol reagent was used to extract total RNA from PBMCs, with at least 6 micrograms per sample. For every donor, an aliquot of PBMCs went through flow cytometry to measure the percentages of naive CD45RAhigh/CD27high T cells. Overall results and qualifications from the work: Because profiling used bulk unsorted PBMCs, naive and antigen-experienced compartments could not be compared conclusively. The percentage of naive T cells measured by flow cytometry correlated strongly with observed TCR beta diversity. Observed TCR beta diversity per million T cells fell roughly linearly with age, and a significant reduction was already apparent by age roughly 40. Because donor CMV infection status was unknown, age-related changes in expanded clonotypes were potentially confounded. Compared with the aged group, more naive CD4+ T cells, fewer expanded clones and increased TCR diversity were shown by the long-lived group, suggesting age selection. Total diversity estimates from one million sequenced T cells were considered lower bounds and underestimates.

Unmatched junction bases come to 11, with V trimmed by 6 bases and J by 0 bases. Its CDR3 holds 17 amino acids, cysteine through phenylalanine. The read is trimmed to its CDR3 DNA, 51 bases read in frame from base 1. For CDR1 and CDR2, the germline V gene lists MDHEN and SYDVKM. Turning to this clonotype: Its antigen is still unknown. Per-base qualities were not stored, and no clone one base away is much larger.

What was sequenced was blood. This clonotype was sampled from a man between 65 and 85 years old in good health. The chain couples TRBV28 to TRBJ2-3; 8 of the junction bases match TRBD2. The CDR3: CASSNRGGPASTDTQYF. Read as DNA, the sequence is TGTGCCAGCAGCAACCGGGGGGGTCCAGCTAGCACAGATACGCAGTATTTT.